These 27 T cell receptor beta chains came from one sample sequenced in a study of T cell clonality in common variable immunodeficiency. Clones were sequenced by immunoSEQ multiplex PCR, and TCRdb holds only the in-frame ones, with some missing. The sample presents about 37,000 clones, none singletons. Sequences were obtained from peripheral blood mononuclear cells. The receptors were gathered from a person aged 18 to 75 in good health.

This clone was seen repeatedly, ten times or more. The CDR3 protein is CASSQETGSYGYTF. The DNA read from the CDR3 is TGCGCCAGCAGCCAGGAAACAGGGAGTTATGGC. The V gene is TRBV4-1, the J gene TRBJ1-2; possibly TRBD1 for D (6 bases). Read coverage stops 3 residues before the CDR3 terminus; the germline J gene supplies the remainder. The CDR3 extends over 14 amino acids. Germline lookup yields CDR1 MGHRA and CDR2 YSYEKL. V was cut by 3 bases and J by 5 bases, with 13 bases left in between.

This clone was found many times. The CDR3 is cut off 3 residues early in the read; its end comes from the germline J gene. This sequence joins TRBV2 and TRBJ2-3, with D perhaps matching TRBD2 (6 bases). CDR1 is SNHLY and CDR2 is FYNNEI in the germline V gene. This CDR3 comprises 14 residues. Deletions cut 3 bases from V and 1 base from J, with 8 bases between. This CDR3 is CASSDRGGTDTQYF. CDR3 DNA (partial): TGTGCCAGCAGTGATCGCGGGGGCACAGATACG.

This clone was found many times. Read sequence stops 3 residues before the CDR3 end, and the germline J gene provides the missing end. The rearrangement links TRBV10-1 to TRBJ1-2, with 7 nucleotides matching TRBD1. In germline, CDR1 is WNHNN, CDR2 SYGVQD (reference sequence). The CDR3 covers 13 residues. Partial CDR3 DNA: TGCGCCAGCAGTGAGAGCCACAGGGGCGGC. It codes for CASSESHRGG. The whole CDR3 sequence reads CASSESHRGGYTF.

Worth noting for this clone: The read halts 3 residues ahead of the CDR3 end, with the missing end drawn from the germline J gene. The genes are TRBV7-3 and TRBJ1-2; unclear D gene. CDR3 length: 14 amino acids. Germline V lookup: CDR1 SGHTA, CDR2 FQGTGA. The CDR3 here is CASSVGVPSNDYTF. CDR3 DNA, as far as it was read: TGTGCCAGCAGCGTCGGGGTCCCCTCCAATGAC. Supplemented by reference TRBV7-3 and TRBJ1-2, the full variable domain reads GAGVSQTPSNKVTEKGKYVELRCDPISGHTALYWYRQSLGQGPEFLIYFQGTGAADDSGLPNDRFFAVRPEGSVSTLKIQRTERGDSAVYLCASSVGVPSNDYTFGSGTRLTVV.

A note on this clone: Read coverage stops 3 residues before the CDR3 terminus; the germline J gene supplies the remainder. The gene calls are TRBV30 and TRBJ1-5, with D tentatively TRBD1 (6 bases). The CDR3 is 15 amino acids. The germline V gene encodes CDR1 GTSNPN and CDR2 SVGIG (reference sequence). Between the trimmed V and J ends, which lost 1 base and 1 base, there was a span of 11 bases. The part of the CDR3 DNA that was read is TGTGCCTGGAGTGACTGGGGGACAAGCAATCAGCCC. It codes for CAWSDWGTSNQP. The whole CDR3 protein is CAWSDWGTSNQPQHF.

In this sample, this clone turned up many times. Read coverage stops 3 residues before the CDR3 terminus; the germline J gene supplies the remainder. The J gene is TRBJ2-3, the V gene TRBV11-2; D may be TRBD2 (6 bases). Germline lookup yields CDR1 SGHAT and CDR2 FQNNGV. V gave up 3 bases and J gave up 6 bases, with 16 bases separating them. This CDR3 spans 15 amino acids. The part of the CDR3 DNA that was read is TGTGCCAGCAGCTTCTATTCGGGACTTCCCGATACG. This gives the protein CASSFYSGLPDT. In full, the CDR3 is CASSFYSGLPDTQYF.

This clone was seen repeatedly, ten times or more. The DNA ends 3 residues before the CDR3 does, and the rest of the CDR3 is filled in from the germline J gene. This chain joins TRBV30 and TRBJ1-5; D might be TRBD1 (5 bases). V was trimmed by 2 bases and J by 7 bases, leaving 15 bases between them. The CDR3 consists of 14 residues. Germline lookup yields CDR1 GTSNPN and CDR2 SVGIG (reference sequence). The CDR3 bases that were read are TGTGCCTGGAGTCCCCGGGAGGGGTGGCAGCCC. Translating it yields CAWSPREGWQP. The entire CDR3 reads CAWSPREGWQPQHF.

This clone turned up a few times. Read coverage stops 3 residues before the CDR3 terminus; the germline J gene supplies the remainder. The J gene is TRBJ2-2, the V gene TRBV18; no definite D call. The germline gives CDR1 KGHSH, CDR2 LQKENI. This CDR3 contains 13 residues. The part of the CDR3 DNA that was read is TGTGCCAGCTCACTGTCGGGTAATGAAAAG. As protein: CASSLSGNEK. The full CDR3 is CASSLSGNEKLFF.

Many counts were recorded for this clone. Read coverage stops 3 residues before the CDR3 terminus; the germline J gene supplies the remainder. The V call is TRBV5-6, the J call TRBJ1-5; D is ambiguous. V gave up 3 bases and J gave up 3 bases, with 10 bases separating them. Per germline, CDR1 SGHDT and CDR2 YYEEEE. The CDR3 length is 14 residues. The sequenced part of the CDR3 DNA is TGTGCCAGCAGCTCCGAGCGGGACAATCAGCCC. It translates to CASSSERDNQP. The entire CDR3 protein is CASSSERDNQPQHF. The whole variable domain, remainder taken from reference TRBV5-6 and TRBJ1-5, is DAGVTQSPTHLIKTRGQQVTLRCSPKSGHDTVSWYQQALGQGPQFIFQYYEEEERQRGNFPDRFSGHQFPNYSSELNVNALLLGDSALYLCASSSERDNQPQHFGDGTRLSIL.

A word on this clone: Read data end 3 residues before the CDR3 end; the end is taken from the germline J gene. The sample carries other DNA sequences with the same CDR3. V usage is TRBV6-1 and J usage is TRBJ1-3, with D perhaps matching TRBD1 (6 bases). This CDR3 contains 13 residues. Germline CDR1 reads MNHNS; CDR2 reads SASEGT. CDR3 sequence reads: CASSEGGLITIYF. CDR3 bases read: TGTGCCAGCAGTGAAGGGGGGCTAATAACA.

This clone was recorded many times. The read terminates 3 residues before the CDR3 end, so the remaining end is supplied by the germline J gene. The rearrangement uses TRBV30 and TRBJ1-1; D gene ambiguous. Germline lookup yields CDR1 GTSNPN and CDR2 SVGIG (reference sequence). The CDR3 is 12 residues long. The ends were cut back, 2 bases at V and 4 bases at J, with 8 bases in the middle. CDR3 protein: CAWSYQATEAFF. CDR3 DNA (partial): TGTGCCTGGAGTTACCAAGCCACTGAA.

At least ten counts were recorded for this clone. Read data end 3 residues before the CDR3 end; the end is taken from the germline J gene. The chain employs TRBV6-2 or TRBV6-3 and TRBJ2-7, with D possibly being TRBD1 (6 bases). V gave up 4 bases and J gave up 2 bases, with 9 bases separating them. Germline V gene data show CDR1 as MNHEY and CDR2 as SVGEGT. CDR3 length: 13 amino acids. The part of the CDR3 DNA that was read is TGTGCCAGCAGTTCCCAGGGGCCCTACGAG. It is translated as CASSSQGPYE. The complete CDR3 protein is CASSSQGPYEQYF.

Remarks on this clone: Sequencing ends 3 residues short of the CDR3 end; the germline J gene provides the rest. The chain employs TRBV7-6 and TRBJ2-3; 12 bases are a match to TRBD2. This CDR3 region has 17 residues. Germline lookup yields CDR1 SGHVS and CDR2 FNYEAQ. CDR3 in amino acids: CASSSRTSGEPQETQYF. The CDR3 bases that were read are TGTGCCAGCAGCTCCCGGACTAGCGGGGAACCTCAGGAGACG.

There are many counts of this clone. The read halts 3 residues ahead of the CDR3 end, with the missing end drawn from the germline J gene. V and J are TRBV7-9 and TRBJ2-5, with TRBD1 as a possible D gene (6 bases). The germline gives CDR1 SEHNR, CDR2 FQNEAQ (reference sequence). Trimming pared 7 bases from V and 5 bases from J, leaving 14 bases between. The CDR3 runs to 13 residues. CDR3 amino acids: CASTGDLSETQYF. The CDR3 DNA, read in part, is TGTGCCAGCACAGGGGATCTAAGTGAGACC.

This clone was seen many times. The DNA ends 3 residues before the CDR3 does, and the rest of the CDR3 is filled in from the germline J gene. The chain is built from TRBV5-1 and TRBJ2-2; D is ambiguous. Germline assignment: CDR1 SGHRS and CDR2 YFSETQ. The CDR3 contains 14 residues. V was clipped by 3 bases and J by 3 bases, with 9 bases between them. The CDR3 spells CASSSGGDTGELFF. Partial CDR3 DNA: TGCGCCAGCAGCTCTGGCGGTGACACCGGGGAG.

The sample holds many counts of this clone. This CDR3 reads CSARDLAGWGNEQFF. The CDR3 bases that were read are TGCAGTGCTAGAGATCTTGCGGGCTGGGGCAATGAG. The chain carries TRBV20-1 and TRBJ2-1, with a tentative D call TRBD2 (5 bases). Sequencing ends 3 residues short of the CDR3 end; the germline J gene provides the rest. The V gene lost 0 bases and the J gene lost 6 bases, with 15 bases spanning the gap. CDR3 length: 15 residues. Per germline, CDR1 DFQATT and CDR2 SNEGSKA (reference sequence).

For this clone: The CDR3 extends 3 residues past the end of the read, so its final part is completed from the germline J gene. The chain combines TRBV20-1 with TRBJ2-5; 7 bases fit TRBD2. Germline CDR1 reads DFQATT; CDR2 reads SNEGSKA (reference sequence). This CDR3 is built from 14 residues. Trimming took 6 bases from V and 5 from J; bases not matched to a gene: 12. Partial CDR3 DNA: TGCAGTGCCCGAACACCAGGGCGGGGGGAGACC. It is translated as CSARTPGRGET. The complete CDR3 protein is CSARTPGRGETQYF.

Many counts were recorded for this clone. The CDR3 is cut off 3 residues early in the read; its end comes from the germline J gene. The V call is TRBV30, the J call TRBJ1-5; 9 bases are shared with TRBD1. The CDR3 is 16 residues long. The germline V gene encodes CDR1 GTSNPN and CDR2 SVGIG (reference sequence). J gave up 4 bases and V 0 bases, and 7 bases lay outside the gene matches. This CDR3 is CAWSVRGGQGNQPQHF. The CDR3 DNA, read in part, is TGTGCCTGGAGTGTACGGGGGGGACAGGGTAATCAGCCC.

This clone was observed at least ten times. The read stops 3 residues short of the end of the CDR3; the missing end is completed from the germline J gene. The chain employs TRBV30 and TRBJ1-6, with TRBD1 matching 7 bases. The CDR3 consists of 14 residues. CDR1 and CDR2 (germline): GTSNPN, SVGIG (reference sequence). J lost 6 bases, V lost 1 base, and 3 bases had no gene match. The sequenced CDR3 bases are TGTGCCTGGAGTGGAGGGGGCTTTAATTCACCC. Encoded protein: CAWSGGGFNSP. The whole CDR3 reads CAWSGGGFNSPLHF.

This clone has more than one count but fewer than ten. The CDR3 end lies 3 residues beyond the end of the read and is filled in from the germline J gene. The chain employs TRBV7-6 and TRBJ2-2; 10 bases are a match to TRBD1. The CDR3 runs to 14 residues. Germline V gene data show CDR1 as SGHVS and CDR2 as FNYEAQ. The sequenced CDR3 bases are TGTGCCAGCACCCCGGACAGGGGGAATGAAAAG. Amino acid sequence: CASTPDRGNEK. The whole CDR3 region reads CASTPDRGNEKLFF.

Turning to this clone: The CDR3 end lies 3 residues beyond the end of the read and is filled in from the germline J gene. This chain joins TRBV20-1 and TRBJ1-3; TRBD1 aligns across 7 bases. CDR3 length equals 11 residues. Germline V CDR1 and CDR2: DFQATT, SNEGSKA (reference sequence). The DNA read from the CDR3 is TGCAGTGCTAGAGACAGGGGGGCC. Translation gives CSARDRGA. The whole CDR3 protein is CSARDRGAIYF.

This clone was recorded at least ten times. The sequence runs out 3 residues before the end of the CDR3; the remainder is reconstructed from the germline J gene. The rearrangement links TRBV4-1 to TRBJ2-7, with TRBD1 matching 7 bases. The CDR3 is 17 residues long. J was trimmed by 6 bases and V by 4 bases; bases with no gene match: 18. Germline lookup yields CDR1 MGHRA and CDR2 YSYEKL. The CDR3 reads CASSLEFRQGDYSEQYF. The CDR3 bases that were read are TGCGCCAGCAGCCTCGAATTTAGGCAGGGGGATTACTCCGAG.

In this sample, this clone turned up many times. Read data end 3 residues before the CDR3 end; the end is taken from the germline J gene. The chain has TRBV5-6 and TRBJ2-7, with no clear D. Trimming cost V 2 bases and J 0 bases, with 6 bases left between them. From germline, CDR1 is SGHDT and CDR2 YYEEEE. The CDR3 has 13 amino acids. The CDR3 reads CASSLSYSYEQYF. CDR3 bases read: TGTGCCAGCAGCTTATCGTACTCCTACGAG.

Ten or more counts support this clone. The read is 3 residues too short to cover the CDR3 end, so that end is filled in from the germline J gene. The chain is built from TRBV30 and TRBJ2-7; 7 bases are shared with TRBD1. The germline V gene has CDR1 GTSNPN and CDR2 SVGIG (reference sequence). V shed 4 bases and J 0 bases; nucleotides not matched to a gene: 0. This CDR3 has 12 amino acids. The chain's CDR3 is CAWTGGSYEQYF. Partial CDR3 DNA: TGTGCCTGGACAGGGGGCTCCTACGAG.

CDR3 bases read: TGCAGCGGAATACCGACAGGGGTCGGAGAGACC. Encoded protein: CSGIPTGVGET. The full CDR3 protein reads CSGIPTGVGETQYF. The chain couples TRBV29-1 to TRBJ2-5; TRBD1 matches at 8 bases. The sequenced fragment ends 3 residues before the CDR3 boundary, so the rest is inferred from the germline J gene. The CDR3 has 14 amino acids. V trimming: 7 bases; J trimming: 4 bases; junction bases outside the gene matches: 11. The germline gives CDR1 SQVTM, CDR2 ANQGSEA. Full variable domain (outside the CDR3, taken from reference TRBV29-1 and TRBJ2-5): SAVISQKPSRDICQRGTSLTIQCQVDSQVTMMFWYRQQPGQSLTLIATANQGSEATYESGFVIDKFPISRPNLTFSTLTVSNMSPEDSSIYLCSGIPTGVGETQYFGPGTRLLVL.

This clone showed up many times. The CDR3 goes on 3 residues after the read ends, and that part is filled in from the germline J gene. This sequence joins TRBV29-1 and TRBJ2-7, with 7 nucleotides matching TRBD2. The CDR3 consists of 14 residues. CDR1 is SQVTM, CDR2 ANQGSEA, per germline. V dropped 2 bases and J dropped 2; count of bases not matched to a gene: 6. CDR3 sequence reads: CSVEIAGTTYEQYF. CDR3 bases read: TGCAGCGTTGAAATAGCGGGTACCACCTACGAG.

CDR3 DNA, as far as it was read: TGCGCCAGCAGCTTCGATATATGGACCCAGGGGGAAAAG. Protein product: CASSFDIWTQGEK. The whole CDR3 region reads CASSFDIWTQGEKLFF. The chain uses TRBV5-1 and TRBJ2-2, with 7 nucleotides matching TRBD1. The read finishes 3 residues shy of the CDR3 end, and the germline J gene is used to complete it. Germline CDR1 is SGHRS and CDR2 is YFSETQ. The CDR3 has 16 amino acids. The full variable domain, rest sourced from reference TRBV5-1 and TRBJ2-2, is KAGVTQTPRYLIKTRGQQVTLSCSPISGHRSVSWYQQTPGQGLQFLFEYFSETQRNKGNFPGRFSGRQFSNSRSEMNVSTLELGDSALYLCASSFDIWTQGEKLFFGEGSRLTVL.